These 27 T cell receptor beta chains came from one sample sequenced in a study of molecular identifiers for immune sequencing clone quantification. Each CDR3 protein is one row after TCRdb ran MiXCR on the PCR reads. The sample holds roughly 630,000 distinct CDR3 sequences, 25% seen once. Sequencing used naive CD8+ T cells from blood, with Jurkat cell RNA spiked in. The subset denotes: FACS-sorted CD8+CD4-CCR7+CD45RA+ naive T cells. The source of these receptors is a human donor in good health. Some libraries in this study had Jurkat cell RNA spiked in.

This clonotype was recorded at least ten times. The chain couples TRBV29-1 to TRBJ2-7, with a weak D call TRBD1 (7 bases). V shed 4 bases and J shed 4 bases, with 17 bases lying between them. Germline V gives CDR1 SQVTM, CDR2 ANQGSEA. The CDR3 totals 14 residues. This CDR3 is CSVAGGPRSYEQYF. CDR3 nucleotide sequence: TGCAGCGTTGCAGGGGGGCCGCGTAGTTACGAGCAGTACTTC.

This sequence joins TRBV19 and TRBJ1-2; 9 bases match TRBD1. CDR3 length equals 14 residues. V gave up 5 bases and J gave up 4 bases; unmatched junction bases: 5. The germline CDR1 and CDR2 sequences are LNHDA and SQIVND (reference sequence). CDR3 protein: CASSAAGQGYGYTF. The CDR3 bases are TGTGCCAGTAGTGCGGCGGGACAGGGCTATGGCTACACCTTC.

The rearrangement uses TRBV2 and TRBJ2-3; TRBD1 is a possible D gene (5 bases). The V and J ends lost 7 bases and 7 bases respectively, with 18 bases between them. The germline V gene encodes CDR1 SNHLY and CDR2 FYNNEI. This CDR3 region has 14 residues. This chain's CDR3 is CASTYSRVVNTQYF. In DNA, the CDR3 is TGTGCCAGCACTTATTCCAGGGTGGTGAATACGCAGTATTTT.

The V call is TRBV6-5, the J call TRBJ1-2, with D possibly being TRBD1 (6 bases). V was cut by 6 bases and J by 6 bases, with 14 bases left in between. The CDR3 is 13 amino acids. Germline CDR1 is MNHEY and CDR2 is SVGAGI. This CDR3 reads CASSSGAGDGYTF. The CDR3 bases are TGTGCCAGCAGCTCCGGGGCAGGGGATGGCTACACCTTC.

This chain links TRBV20-1 with TRBJ1-1; maybe TRBD1 (5 bases). Between the trimmed V and J ends, which lost 0 bases and 11 bases, there was a span of 16 bases. The CDR3 covers 13 residues. Germline assignment: CDR1 DFQATT and CDR2 SNEGSKA (reference sequence). CDR3 loop: CSARDGGTGRAFF. DNA of the CDR3: TGCAGTGCTAGAGATGGTGGCACAGGTCGTGCTTTCTTT.

V is TRBV6-2 or TRBV6-3 and J is TRBJ2-1; the D is unclear. CDR1 and CDR2 (germline): MNHEY, SVGEGT. V lost 3 bases and J lost 10, with 7 bases in between. The CDR3 runs to 11 residues. The chain's CDR3 is CASSYSWEQFF. The CDR3 region has the DNA TGTGCCAGCAGTTATTCCTGGGAGCAGTTCTTC.

The gene calls are TRBV3-1 and TRBJ2-3; D gene ambiguous. V gave up 0 bases and J gave up 3 bases, with 10 bases separating them. The CDR3 extends over 15 amino acids. From germline, CDR1 is LGHDT and CDR2 YNNKEL (reference sequence). The CDR3 region is CASSQDLLSTDTQYF. The CDR3 DNA reads TGTGCCAGCAGCCAAGATCTTCTCTCAACAGATACGCAGTATTTT.

This clonotype turned up a few times. This rearrangement joins TRBV28 to TRBJ2-7; D is uncertain. This CDR3 has 14 residues. Trimming took off 2 bases at V and 3 bases at J, with 11 bases between the two ends. From germline, CDR1 is MDHEN and CDR2 SYDVKM. CDR3 DNA sequence: TGTGCCAGCAGTTTAAGTGGGGTCTACTACGAGCAGTACTTC. Translating it yields CASSLSGVYYEQYF. Full variable domain (missing parts from reference TRBV28 and TRBJ2-7): DVKVTQSSRYLVKRTGEKVFLECVQDMDHENMFWYRQDPGLGLRLIYFSYDVKMKEKGDIPEGYSVSREKKERFSLILESASTNQTSMYLCASSLSGVYYEQYFGPGTRLTVT.

This clonotype was recorded a few times. This could be a read error, since a much larger clone is one nucleotide away. The CDR3: CASSLGQNSEKLFF. CDR3 sequence (DNA): TGTGCCAGCAGCTTGGGACAGAATAGTGAAAAACTGTTTTTT. This rearrangement joins TRBV5-3 to TRBJ1-4; 7 bases map to TRBD1. TRBV5-3 is reported as an ORF; its role is uncertain. The CDR3 loop spans 14 amino acids.

The V gene is TRBV4-3, the J gene TRBJ1-2; 7 bases are a match to TRBD1. This CDR3 is built from 14 residues. Germline CDR1 LGHNA, CDR2 YSLEER. V shed 0 bases and J 9 bases; nucleotides not matched to a gene: 7. CDR3 in amino acids: CASSQDLTGDSYTF. DNA for the CDR3: TGCGCCAGCAGCCAAGATCTAACAGGGGATAGCTACACCTTC.

The rearrangement links TRBV3-1 to TRBJ1-2; the D gene is possibly TRBD1 (5 bases). This CDR3 is 15 amino acids long. V lost 4 bases and J lost 4, with 16 bases in between. CDR1 LGHDT and CDR2 YNNKEL come from the germline V gene (reference sequence). CDR3 nucleotides: TGTGCCAGCAGCCCAAATGAGGGGTACCTCTATGGCTACACCTTC. Translating it yields CASSPNEGYLYGYTF.

At least ten counts were recorded for this clonotype. V gene TRBV7-6 combines with J gene TRBJ2-3, with 8 bases aligning to TRBD2. Trimming at V came to 6 bases and at J to 3 bases, leaving 8 bases not matched to a gene. The CDR3 runs to 15 residues. Germline loops: CDR1 SGHVS, CDR2 FNYEAQ. The CDR3 DNA reads as TGTGCCAGCAGTTACAGCGGGAGCGGGACAGATACGCAGTATTTT. Its translation: CASSYSGSGTDTQYF.

The V gene is TRBV20-1, the J gene TRBJ2-3; 10 bases are a match to TRBD1. Germline CDR1 reads DFQATT; CDR2 reads SNEGSKA (reference sequence). This CDR3 contains 16 residues. The trim removed 2 bases at V and 10 bases at J, leaving 15 bases unmatched. The CDR3 bases are TGCAGTGCTAGACCGGACAGGGGGTACGAAGCAGGTCCGCAGTATTTT. This translates into CSARPDRGYEAGPQYF.

About this clonotype: A much larger clonotype is one base distant, so this may be a read error. Since the CDR3 does not end with the conserved phenylalanine or tryptophan, this likely comes from a read error. No DNA is shown, since the ends of the CDR3 on it are uncertain; the CDR3 is the one TCRdb lists. The genes are TRBV7-2 and TRBJ1-1. The CDR3 contains 12 residues when both ends are counted. CDR1 is SGHTA and CDR2 is FQGNSA in the germline V gene. Here the CDR3 reads CASSVAGEPETL.

The CDR3 DNA reads as TGTGCCAGCAGACCGGGACAGCTTAATTTTAATTCACCCCTCCACTTT. It encodes CASRPGQLNFNSPLHF. The chain uses TRBV2 and TRBJ1-6, with TRBD1 matching over 7 bases. This CDR3 is 16 amino acids long. J gave up 6 bases and V 6 bases, and 11 bases lay outside the gene matches. The V gene's germline CDR1 is SNHLY and CDR2 FYNNEI.

The V gene is TRBV6-7, the J gene TRBJ2-7, with D possibly being TRBD1 or TRBD2 (5 bases each). TRBV6-7 is sorted into the ORF group, with uncertain function. Trimming stripped 0 bases from V and 2 bases from J, with 17 bases between. The CDR3 runs 17 residues. The CDR3 sequence is CASSYSRGAGVTYEQYF. In nucleotides, the CDR3 is TGTGCCAGCAGTTACTCGCGTGGGGCCGGGGTAACCTACGAGCAGTACTTC.

There are a few counts of this clonotype. The chain links TRBV30 to TRBJ1-1; D is possibly TRBD1 (5 bases). The V end lost 0 bases, the J end lost 8 bases, and 13 bases lay between the germline ends. CDR3 length: 13 amino acids. Germline assignment: CDR1 GTSNPN and CDR2 SVGIG (reference sequence). The DNA of the CDR3 is TGTGCCTGGAGTGTAGACCAGGGCAACGAAGCTTTCTTT. Protein product: CAWSVDQGNEAFF.

This clonotype was found once. Relative to the germline gene, one junction end is altered; a read error may explain this. The chain is built from TRBV11-2 and TRBJ2-7; no definite D call. Germline CDR1 is SGHAT and CDR2 is FQNNGV. CDR3 length equals 13 residues. CDR3 DNA sequence: TGTGCCAGCAGCCCTAGTTCGTCCTGCGAGCAGTACTTC. Encoded protein: CASSPSSSCEQYF.

On this clonotype: A read error may be the cause here, since a much bigger clone is one base away. The chain joins TRBV21-1 to TRBJ2-3; the DNA was not compared with TRBD2, the D call given in the table. TRBV21-1 is described as a pseudogene. This CDR3 spans 14 amino acids. The CDR3 protein is CASSKARGGGTQYF. The CDR3 DNA is TGTGCCAGCAGCAAAGCGCGCGGAGGAGGTACGCAGTATTTT.

On this clonotype: One base away lies a much larger clone, so this may be a sequencing read error. This chain uses TRBV11-2 with TRBJ2-3; a weak D match, TRBD2 (6 bases). Per germline, CDR1 SGHAT and CDR2 FQNNGV. The CDR3 spans 15 residues. V was shortened by 1 base and J by 4 bases, with 12 bases between the two germline ends. CDR3 residues: CASSLGRDLADTQYF. In DNA, the CDR3 is TGTGCCAGCAGCTTAGGGCGGGACCTTGCAGATACGCAGTATTTT.

Concerning this clonotype: It may be a read error: a sequence one base away is much more abundant. The rearrangement uses TRBV9 and TRBJ2-7; D unclear. The germline gives CDR1 SGDLS, CDR2 YYNGEE. The CDR3 has 14 amino acids. CDR3 bases: TGTGCCCGCAGCCTTGGGCCGGATCCCTACGAGCAGTACTTC. As protein: CARSLGPDPYEQYF.

This clonotype was seen only a few times. The rearrangement joins TRBV30 to TRBJ2-3; no reliable D call. The CDR3 length is 14 residues. The V and J ends lost 3 bases and 2 bases respectively, with 12 bases between them. The V gene's germline CDR1 is GTSNPN and CDR2 SVGIG (reference sequence). CDR3 bases: TGTGCCTGGAGCTTGTCGGGCCCCACAGATACGCAGTATTTT. This codes for CAWSLSGPTDTQYF.

A note on this clonotype: This likely comes from a read error, as the CDR3 has no conserved phenylalanine or tryptophan at its end. This chain uses TRBV27 with TRBJ2-7; TRBD1 agrees at 9 bases. The CDR3 is 14 residues long. Looked up from germline, CDR1 is MNHEY and CDR2 is SMNVEV (reference sequence). Losses at the gene ends were 0 bases for V and 6 bases for J; bases not matched to a gene: 3. Written as DNA, the CDR3 is TGTGCCAGCAGTTTATCAGGGACAGGGCTCGAGCAGTACTAC. Translating it yields CASSLSGTGLEQYY.

As regards this clonotype: This may be a read error, as it is one base from a much larger clone. The chain uses TRBV11-2 and TRBJ2-3; the D is unclear. Germline V gene lookup returns CDR1 SGHAT and CDR2 FQNNGV. There are 15 residues in the CDR3. Here the CDR3 DNA reads TGTGCCGGCAGTTCCGGAAGACGGCACGCGAATACGCAGTATTTT. Translation: CAGSSGRRHANTQYF. Using reference TRBV11-2 and TRBJ2-3 for the parts outside the CDR3, the full variable domain is EAGVAQSPRYKIIEKRQSVAFWCNPISGHATLYWYQQILGQGPKLLIQFQNNGVVDDSQLPKDRFSAERLKGVDSTLKIQPAKLEDSAVYLCAGSSGRRHANTQYFGPGTRLTVL.

The genes are TRBV12-3 or TRBV12-4 and TRBJ1-1; tentative D call: TRBD1 (5 bases). CDR3 length: 15 residues. Trimming pared 3 bases from V and 5 bases from J, leaving 16 bases between. The CDR3: CASSLGRAWSTEAFF. CDR3 coding DNA: TGTGCCAGCAGTTTGGGCAGGGCTTGGTCGACTGAAGCTTTCTTT.

In its sample, this clonotype was seen a few times. The rearrangement uses TRBV5-4 and TRBJ1-2, with a tentative D call TRBD1 (5 bases). Germline assignment: CDR1 SGHNT and CDR2 YYREEE (reference sequence). The V and J ends lost 5 bases and 5 bases respectively, with 19 bases between them. The CDR3 sequence is 15 residues long. The CDR3, as DNA: TGTGCCAGCAGTCTTTGGGGGGGAGAACCTTATGGCTACACCTTC. It codes for CASSLWGGEPYGYTF. Together with reference TRBV5-4 and TRBJ1-2, the CDR3 gives the full variable domain: ETGVTQSPTHLIKTRGQQVTLRCSSQSGHNTVSWYQQALGQGPQFIFQYYREEENGRGNFPPRFSGLQFPNYSSELNVNALELDDSALYLCASSLWGGEPYGYTFGSGTRLTVV.

The table lists this clonotype with many counts. The chain couples TRBV29-1 to TRBJ2-7, with 9 bases matching TRBD1. This CDR3 contains 14 residues. With 0 bases clipped from V and 2 bases from J, the junction kept 2 bases outside the gene matches. In germline, CDR1 is SQVTM, CDR2 ANQGSEA. The CDR3 DNA reads TGCAGCGTTGAAGAGGGACAGGGTCCCTACGAGCAGTACTTC. Translated: CSVEEGQGPYEQYF.